The 15 T cell receptor beta chains reported below all come from one sample, sequenced in a study of T cell responses to AZD1222 COVID-19 vaccine (dated by TCRdb to the early 2020s). In the paper's terms, the time point label means: about 28 days (+/-7) after the second vaccine dose. Library generation was performed with the immunoSEQ multiplex PCR assay. Here the immuneACCESS table is served through TCRdb, limited to in-frame sequences with V and J called. Missing clones are a known gap in these copies; in checked studies unresolved V genes cover under half, and the rest lacks a known reason. In all, the sample holds about 270,000 clones, and almost 95% of those were seen once. The top ten clones comprise around 0.5% of the sample. Specimen: peripheral blood, collected 28 days after the second AZD1222 dose. These receptors all come from an adult who received the AZD1222 COVID-19 vaccine.

The chain recombines TRBV30 with TRBJ1-5; perhaps TRBD1 as D (5 bases). The CDR3 is made up of 15 amino acids. Germline CDR1 reads GTSNPN; CDR2 reads SVGIG (reference sequence). The ends were cut back, 2 bases at V and 7 bases at J, with 18 bases in the middle. This chain's CDR3 is CAWSRPGLWGQPQHF. The DNA of the CDR3 is TGTGCCTGGAGTCGACCGGGACTGTGGGGGCAGCCCCAGCATTTT.

This sequence joins TRBV27 and TRBJ2-3; 9 nucleotides match TRBD2. CDR1 and CDR2 (germline): MNHEY, SMNVEV (reference sequence). V dropped 5 bases and J dropped 2; count of bases not matched to a gene: 26. The CDR3 covers 22 residues. The CDR3 loop reads CASSPSRRGPSGTLNDTDTQYF. CDR3 nucleotides: TGTGCCAGCAGTCCGTCCCGCCGAGGGCCTAGCGGGACACTAAACGACACAGATACGCAGTATTTT.

The chain recombines TRBV6-4 with TRBJ2-2; D call uncertain. This CDR3 is 15 amino acids long. In germline, CDR1 is MRHNA, CDR2 SNTAGT. The V end lost 3 bases, the J end lost 5 bases, and 13 bases lay between the germline ends. Here the CDR3 DNA reads TGTGCCAGCAGTGAACGGCACCTAGGGACCGGGGAGCTGTTTTTT. Translating it yields CASSERHLGTGELFF.

The V call is TRBV6-2 or TRBV6-3, the J call TRBJ2-7, with 10 bases identical to TRBD2. CDR1 is MNHEY, CDR2 SVGEGT, per germline. The length of the CDR3 is 15 residues. V lost 1 base and J lost 4; bases outside the gene matches: 4. CDR3 region: CASSYYGTSDYEQYF. Here the CDR3 DNA reads TGTGCCAGCAGTTACTACGGGACTAGCGATTACGAGCAGTACTTC.

The chain couples TRBV4-2 to TRBJ2-1; 9 positions match TRBD2. The germline CDR1 and CDR2 sequences are LGHNA and YNFKEQ. The CDR3 consists of 18 residues. With V trimmed by 0 bases and J by 4 bases, 10 bases remained unmatched. As DNA, the CDR3 is TGTGCCAGCAGCCAAGATCACCCAAGACTAGCGGCTTACAATGAGCAGTTCTTC. Translated: CASSQDHPRLAAYNEQFF.

The rearrangement links TRBV24-1 to TRBJ2-3, with no clear D. This CDR3 has 15 residues. In germline, CDR1 is KGHDR, CDR2 SFDVKD. V was pared by 4 bases and J by 6 bases, with 16 bases between. The CDR3: CATSDPSSLVDTQYF. The CDR3, as DNA: TGTGCCACCAGTGACCCCAGTTCCCTAGTGGATACGCAGTATTTT.

This chain uses TRBV7-2 with TRBJ2-1, with unresolved D. CDR1 and CDR2 from the germline V gene are SGHTA and FQGNSA. V gave up 1 base and J gave up 8 bases, with 9 bases separating them. CDR3 length equals 13 residues. Here the CDR3 reads CASSLVGPDEQFF. The CDR3 DNA reads TGTGCCAGCAGCTTAGTAGGGCCCGATGAGCAGTTCTTC.

The chain couples TRBV5-1 to TRBJ2-3, with D perhaps given as TRBD1 or TRBD2 (5 bases each). Looked up from germline, CDR1 is SGHRS and CDR2 is YFSETQ. CDR3 size: 14 residues. Trimming cost V 4 bases and J 5 bases, with 14 bases left between them. The DNA of the CDR3 is TGCGCCAGCAGCCTCGGGGCCAGAGGAGATACGCAGTATTTT. It encodes CASSLGARGDTQYF.

The chain joins TRBV9 to TRBJ2-2, with 7 bases lining up with TRBD2. V shed 2 bases, J shed 2 bases, and the junction held 3 bases outside the gene matches. CDR1 and CDR2 (germline): SGDLS, YYNGEE. This CDR3 is built from 15 residues. CDR3 region: CASSVTSVNTGELFF. In nucleotides, the CDR3 is TGTGCCAGCAGCGTTACTAGCGTTAACACCGGGGAGCTGTTTTTT.

This chain uses TRBV10-3 with TRBJ2-7; TRBD1 or TRBD2 may be the D gene (6 bases each). The CDR3 sequence is 16 residues long. The germline V gene has CDR1 ENHRY and CDR2 SYGVKD. Trimming took off 0 bases at V and 0 bases at J, with 12 bases between the two ends. The CDR3 DNA reads TGTGCCATCAGTGAGTCGGGTGGGGGGCACTCCTACGAGCAGTACTTC. Translation gives CAISESGGGHSYEQYF.

This clone was seen at least ten times. This chain joins TRBV7-9 and TRBJ2-7; TRBD2 is a possible D gene (5 bases). This CDR3 region has 14 residues. Between the trimmed V and J ends, which lost 4 bases and 6 bases, there was a span of 16 bases. Germline V lookup: CDR1 SEHNR, CDR2 FQNEAQ (reference sequence). CDR3 in amino acids: CASSSASAGGEQYF. CDR3 in DNA: TGTGCCAGCAGCTCCGCGAGCGCAGGAGGCGAGCAGTACTTC.

The chain recombines TRBV28 with TRBJ1-5; D gene unclear. The CDR3 loop spans 12 amino acids. Germline CDR1 reads MDHEN; CDR2 reads SYDVKM. The V end lost 5 bases, the J end lost 1 base, and 3 bases lay between the germline ends. CDR3 sequence (DNA): TGTGCCAGCAGTAACAGCAATCAGCCCCAGCATTTT. This codes for CASSNSNQPQHF.

This clone was seen only a few times. V usage is TRBV7-8 and J usage is TRBJ1-2; the match to TRBD1 covers 9 bases. Per the germline V gene, CDR1 is SGHVS and CDR2 is FQNEAQ. The CDR3 sequence is 14 residues long. V shed 1 base, J shed 8 bases, and the junction held 5 bases outside the gene matches. Written as DNA, the CDR3 is TGTGCCAGCAGCTTAGTAGGGACAGGGAACGGCTACACCTTC. Translation gives CASSLVGTGNGYTF. Looking up the rest from reference TRBV7-8 and TRBJ1-2 gives the full variable domain: GAGVSQSPRYKVAKRGQDVALRCDPISGHVSLFWYQQALGQGPEFLTYFQNEAQLDKSGLPSDRFFAERPEGSVSTLKIQRTQQEDSAVYLCASSLVGTGNGYTFGSGTRLTVV.

V is TRBV7-8 and J is TRBJ2-5, with TRBD1 identical over 8 bases. Germline CDR1 SGHVS, CDR2 FQNEAQ. Losses at the gene ends were 4 bases for V and 5 bases for J; bases not matched to a gene: 12. This CDR3 region has 16 residues. CDR3 region: CASSYPLTGVSETQYF. CDR3 sequence (DNA): TGTGCCAGCAGCTACCCCTTGACAGGGGTTTCTGAGACCCAGTACTTC.

The chain couples TRBV3-1 (or the pseudogene TRBV3-2) to TRBJ2-2; 7 positions match TRBD1. CDR3 length: 16 amino acids. The junction had 14 bases not matched to a gene; V was cut back by 6 bases and J by 7 bases. In germline, CDR1 is LGHDT, CDR2 YNNKEL (reference sequence). In DNA, the CDR3 is TGTGCCAGCAGTTACAACGGACAGGTCACCAGCGGGGAGCTGTTTTTT. Protein sequence: CASSYNGQVTSGELFF.